One and the same sample provided the 25 T cell receptor beta chains below, sequenced in a study of Graves' ophthalmopathy and Graves' hyperthyroidism. Scientists amplified the TCR beta CDR3 regions from RNA transcripts. HTBI primers primed a first-round RT-PCR, and a second-round multiplex PCR followed. MiXCR was run by TCRdb on the multiplex PCR reads, yielding one entry per CDR3 protein. Seen here are 200,000 to 300,000 distinct CDR3 sequences, about 46% observed once, and the top ten hold around 47%. What was sequenced was peripheral blood. The receptors were sampled from an adult man with Graves' ophthalmopathy.

DNA of the CDR3: TGTGCCAGCAGTTCCCAACATACAGGGGACAACTATGGCTACACCTTC. Its translation is CASSSQHTGDNYGYTF. The chain combines TRBV27 with TRBJ1-2; 7 nucleotides match TRBD1. There are 16 residues in the CDR3. Per the germline V gene, CDR1 is MNHEY and CDR2 is SMNVEV (reference sequence). With V trimmed by 4 bases and J by 2 bases, 10 bases remained unmatched.

This clonotype was counted only a few times. The gene calls are TRBV10-2 and TRBJ2-5; 13 bases line up with TRBD2. V was clipped by 3 bases and J by 5 bases; unmatched bases: 6. Germline V CDR1 and CDR2: WSHSY, SAAADI. CDR3 length: 16 residues. The DNA for the CDR3 is TGCGCCAGCAGTGACTTACTAGCGGGGGGGCCGGAGACCCAGTACTTC. This gives the protein CASSDLLAGGPETQYF.

The rearrangement joins TRBV2 to TRBJ1-6, with TRBD1 identical over 7 bases. Germline CDR1 reads SNHLY; CDR2 reads FYNNEI. This CDR3 spans 15 amino acids. The V segment lost 2 bases and the J segment 6 bases; nucleotides outside the gene matches: 4. CDR3 loop: CASSETYRGNSPLHF. Here the CDR3 DNA reads TGTGCCAGCAGTGAAACCTACAGGGGTAATTCACCCCTCCACTTT.

The chain joins TRBV9 to TRBJ2-5; D assignment may be TRBD1 or TRBD2 (5 bases each). The CDR3 consists of 14 residues. The germline V gene has CDR1 SGDLS and CDR2 YYNGEE. V was trimmed by 4 bases and J by 0 bases, leaving 10 bases between them. The CDR3 DNA reads as TGTGCCAGCAGCTTGGGGGAGTACCAAGAGACCCAGTACTTC. Amino acids: CASSLGEYQETQYF.

Note on this clonotype: The junction departs from the called germline gene at one end, perhaps through a read error. The chain couples TRBV9 to TRBJ2-7; TRBD1 is a possible D gene (6 bases). There are 15 residues in the CDR3. Germline loops: CDR1 SGDLS, CDR2 YYNGEE. In nucleotides, the CDR3 is TGCGCCAGCAGCTCCGGGACACCAACCATCTACGAGCAGTACTTC. As protein: CASSSGTPTIYEQYF.

The V call is TRBV19, the J call TRBJ2-5, with D possibly matching TRBD2 (6 bases). Germline V CDR1 and CDR2: LNHDA, SQIVND (reference sequence). CDR3 size: 14 residues. V lost 6 bases and J 2 bases, leaving 13 bases between the germline ends. CDR3 DNA: TGTGCCAGTAGAAGACGAGGGAGGCAAGAGACCCAGTACTTC. It codes for CASRRRGRQETQYF.

Comment on this clonotype: A much bigger clone sits one base away, suggesting this may be a read error. The rearrangement joins TRBV29-1 to TRBJ1-1; TRBD1 aligns across 9 bases. CDR1 is SQVTM and CDR2 is ANQGSEA in the germline V gene. The CDR3 extends over 15 amino acids. This CDR3 reads CSVERDRARNTEVFF. CDR3 nucleotides: TGCAGCGTTGAGAGGGACAGGGCAAGGAACACTGAAGTTTTCTTT. Full variable domain (remainder filled in from reference TRBV29-1 and TRBJ1-1): SAVISQKPSRDICQRGTSLTIQCQVDSQVTMMFWYRQQPGQSLTLIATANQGSEATYESGFVIDKFPISRPNLTFSTLTVSNMSPEDSSIYLCSVERDRARNTEVFFGQGTRLTVV.

Of note for this clonotype: At one end, the junction sequence differs from germline, possibly due to a read error. The V call is TRBV5-6, the J call TRBJ2-5, with 10 bases fitting TRBD2. Germline assignment: CDR1 SGHDT and CDR2 YYEEEE. The CDR3 contains 16 residues. The CDR3 is CASSQGQRGGRETRYF. The CDR3 region has the DNA TGTGCCAGCAGCCAAGGCCAGCGGGGGGGCCGAGAGACCCGGTACTTC.

This clonotype was seen a few times. This sequence joins TRBV7-9 and TRBJ2-6, with 9 bases identical to TRBD1. There are 19 residues in the CDR3. Trimming cost V 5 bases and J 0 bases; bases outside gene matches: 11. CDR1 is SEHNR and CDR2 is FQNEAQ in the germline V gene (reference sequence). CDR3 region: CASSLSGTGTFSGANVLTF. The CDR3 DNA reads TGTGCCAGCAGCCTATCCGGGACAGGGACGTTCTCTGGGGCCAACGTCCTGACTTTC. Full variable domain (missing parts from reference TRBV7-9 and TRBJ2-6): DTGVSQNPRHKITKRGQNVTFRCDPISEHNRLYWYRQTLGQGPEFLTYFQNEAQLEKSRLLSDRFSAERPKGSFSTLEIQRTEQGDSAMYLCASSLSGTGTFSGANVLTFGAGSRLTVL.

This chain uses TRBV10-3 with TRBJ2-7; the D is unclear. This CDR3 spans 14 amino acids. Trimming removed 3 bases from V and 2 bases from J, with 11 bases in between. Germline CDR1 and CDR2: ENHRY and SYGVKD. In nucleotides, the CDR3 is TGTGCCATCAGTGAAAAGGTACGGACCTACGAGCAGTACTTC. It specifies CAISEKVRTYEQYF.

The V and J genes are TRBV15 and TRBJ2-5; 8 positions agree with TRBD2. V gave up 5 bases and J gave up 5 bases; unmatched junction bases: 10. The CDR3 has 15 residues. CDR1 and CDR2 from the germline V gene are LNHNV and YYDKDF (reference sequence). For the CDR3, the DNA is TGTGCCACCAGCCCTCGGGGGGGTAGTGGGGAGACCCAGTACTTC. It is translated as CATSPRGGSGETQYF. The full variable domain, its missing parts supplied by reference TRBV15 and TRBJ2-5, is DAMVIQNPRYQVTQFGKPVTLSCSQTLNHNVMYWYQQKSSQAPKLLFHYYDKDFNNEADTPDNFQSRRPNTSFCFLDIRSPGLGDTAMYLCATSPRGGSGETQYFGPGTRLLVL.

The rearrangement uses TRBV7-3 and TRBJ2-6; possible D gene TRBD1, 5 bases. Trimming removed 5 bases from V and 0 bases from J, with 11 bases in between. The CDR3 runs to 16 residues. Germline V gene data show CDR1 as SGHTA and CDR2 as FQGTGA. The CDR3 sequence: CASSPQASSGANVLTF. CDR3 coding DNA: TGTGCCAGCAGCCCACAGGCTAGCTCTGGGGCCAACGTCCTGACTTTC. Full variable domain (rest looked up from reference TRBV7-3 and TRBJ2-6): GAGVSQTPSNKVTEKGKYVELRCDPISGHTALYWYRQSLGQGPEFLIYFQGTGAADDSGLPNDRFFAVRPEGSVSTLKIQRTERGDSAVYLCASSPQASSGANVLTFGAGSRLTVL.

The J gene is TRBJ2-2, the V gene TRBV6-4; 7 nucleotides align to TRBD1. Germline CDR1 reads MRHNA; CDR2 reads SNTAGT. CDR3 length: 14 residues. V was pared by 4 bases and J by 5 bases, with 4 bases of the junction left unmatched. The CDR3: CASSVDRVTGELFF. DNA of the CDR3: TGTGCCAGCAGTGTCGACAGGGTTACCGGGGAGCTGTTTTTT.

This clonotype was counted a few times. The rearrangement uses TRBV19 and TRBJ2-6; 11 bases match TRBD1. This CDR3 has 18 residues. Germline values: CDR1 LNHDA, CDR2 SQIVND (reference sequence). The J segment lost 1 base and the V segment lost 11 bases, leaving 13 bases of the junction unmatched. DNA of the CDR3: TGTGCCTCCTGTAGGGGACAGGGGGAAGGATCTGGGGCCAACGTCCTGACTTTC. It codes for CASCRGQGEGSGANVLTF.

The J gene is TRBJ1-5, the V gene TRBV20-1, with 8 bases aligning to TRBD1. The CDR3 length is 13 residues. The V segment lost 5 bases and the J segment 3 bases; nucleotides outside the gene matches: 3. Germline CDR1 reads DFQATT; CDR2 reads SNEGSKA (reference sequence). For the CDR3, the DNA is TGCAGTGCTGGGACAGGCCCCAATCAGCCCCAGCATTTT. This translates into CSAGTGPNQPQHF.

The sample holds a few counts of this clonotype. V is TRBV9 and J is TRBJ2-2, with 8 bases fitting TRBD1. Germline assignment: CDR1 SGDLS and CDR2 YYNGEE. The CDR3 is 17 amino acids. The J segment lost 5 bases and the V segment lost 2 bases, leaving 11 bases of the junction unmatched. The CDR3 DNA is TGTGCCAGCAGCGTGGGGGCAGGGGGCGTTAGGACCGGGGAGCTGTTTTTT. It yields the protein CASSVGAGGVRTGELFF.

The chain employs TRBV20-1 and TRBJ2-5, with a possible D match to TRBD1 (6 bases). V was pared by 7 bases and J by 2 bases, with 20 bases between. Germline V gene data show CDR1 as DFQATT and CDR2 as SNEGSKA (reference sequence). The CDR3 totals 15 residues. For the CDR3, the DNA is TGCAGTGTCCCAACAGGGTTTATCGGGCAAGAGACCCAGTACTTC. The encoded protein is CSVPTGFIGQETQYF.

As for this clonotype: This may come from a read error, since a much larger clone is one base off. The chain carries TRBV15 and TRBJ1-2; D remains unclear. The CDR3 runs 12 residues. The V end was cut by 8 bases, the J end by 3 bases, with 10 bases between. Germline lookup yields CDR1 LNHNV and CDR2 YYDKDF (reference sequence). The CDR3 region has the DNA TGTGCCACCGGCACTGGGGACTATGGCTACACCTTC. Translation gives CATGTGDYGYTF. Supplemented by reference TRBV15 and TRBJ1-2, the full variable domain reads DAMVIQNPRYQVTQFGKPVTLSCSQTLNHNVMYWYQQKSSQAPKLLFHYYDKDFNNEADTPDNFQSRRPNTSFCFLDIRSPGLGDTAMYLCATGTGDYGYTFGSGTRLTVV.

V is TRBV15 and J is TRBJ2-7; the match to TRBD2 covers 10 bases. The CDR3 has 16 residues. J lost 6 bases, V lost 1 base, and 9 bases had no gene match. Per germline, CDR1 LNHNV and CDR2 YYDKDF (reference sequence). The CDR3 spells CATSRVRWLAGVEQYF. The CDR3 DNA reads as TGTGCCACCAGCAGAGTTAGGTGGCTAGCGGGAGTCGAGCAGTACTTC.

This chain connects TRBV20-1 to TRBJ2-7, with D unresolved. This CDR3 region has 11 residues. Germline V lookup: CDR1 DFQATT, CDR2 SNEGSKA (reference sequence). CDR3 amino acids: CSAGSTYEQYF. The CDR3 bases are TGCAGCGCAGGATCCACGTACGAGCAGTACTTC.

This clonotype was recorded a few times. The rearrangement joins TRBV3-1 to TRBJ2-7; possible D gene TRBD2, 6 bases. The CDR3 is 15 amino acids. The V end lost 1 base, the J end lost 3 bases, and 13 bases lay between the germline ends. Germline assignment: CDR1 LGHDT and CDR2 YNNKEL (reference sequence). The CDR3 DNA is TGTGCCAGCAGCCAAGTTCTCGGGAGTGGCTACGAGCAGTACTTC. It yields the protein CASSQVLGSGYEQYF.

For this clonotype: A much larger clone lies a single base off, so this may be a read error. The chain couples TRBV2 to TRBJ1-5, with D hard to call. The CDR3 has 13 amino acids. Germline CDR1 reads SNHLY; CDR2 reads FYNNEI. This CDR3 is CAGSRNSNQPQHF. CDR3 DNA sequence: TGTGCCGGCAGTAGGAATAGCAATCAGCCCCAGCATTTT. Using reference TRBV2 and TRBJ1-5 for the parts outside the CDR3, the full variable domain is EPEVTQTPSHQVTQMGQEVILRCVPISNHLYFYWYRQILGQKVEFLVSFYNNEISEKSEIFDDQFSVERPDGSNFTLKIRSTKLEDSAMYFCAGSRNSNQPQHFGDGTRLSIL.

This clonotype has just one count. The chain recombines TRBV12-3 or TRBV12-4 with TRBJ1-4; maybe TRBD1 (5 bases). CDR3 size: 14 residues. V dropped 5 bases and J dropped 8 bases, with 15 bases sitting between them. DNA for the CDR3: TGTGCCAGCAGTCCCGACCGCAGGGAAGAAAAACTGTTTTTT. This gives the protein CASSPDRREEKLFF.

This clonotype was seen a few times. The rearrangement links TRBV7-8 to TRBJ2-5, with TRBD1 matching 11 bases. The CDR3 extends over 16 amino acids. V gave up 4 bases and J gave up 5 bases; unmatched junction bases: 9. Looked up from germline, CDR1 is SGHVS and CDR2 is FQNEAQ. Here the CDR3 DNA reads TGTGCCAGCAGCTCAAATTGGGACAGGGGGGAGGAGACCCAGTACTTC. It is translated as CASSSNWDRGEETQYF.

The V gene is TRBV20-1, the J gene TRBJ1-2, with a tentative D call TRBD1 (5 bases). The germline V and J ends were trimmed by 0 bases and 8 bases, with 16 bases remaining between them. The CDR3 runs 14 residues. CDR1 and CDR2 from the germline V gene are DFQATT and SNEGSKA (reference sequence). The CDR3 is CSARENRWGYGYTF. The CDR3 region has the DNA TGCAGTGCTAGAGAGAACAGGTGGGGGTACGGCTACACCTTC.